A selection of T cell receptor beta chains follows, all from one sample in a study of immune cell composition in non-small cell lung cancer. Clones were sequenced by immunoSEQ multiplex PCR, and TCRdb holds only the in-frame ones, with some missing. The sample has about 1,900 clones, around four fifths seen once; the top ten hold roughly 12%. The sample was non-adjacent lung tissue. The receptors stem from a human donor with non-small cell lung cancer. Both conserved end residues are part of each CDR3. A D gene is named only where the DNA matches it firmly. Rows give clone size only sometimes, using once, few, many, or a class for an expanded clone.

>TRBJ2-7|.|.|TRBV28
TGTGCCAGCACACCTGACAGGTTCGCCTACGAGCAGTACTTC
CASTPDRFAYEQYF
>TRBJ2-1|.|.|TRBV30
TGTGCCTGGAGTGTACTAGTAGGGCCGTACAATGAGCAGTTCTTC
CAWSVLVGPYNEQFF
>TRBJ1-2|.|TRBD1|TRBV28
TGTGCCAGCAGTTCCCAGGGACAGGGGGCTGGCTACACCTTC
CASSSQGQGAGYTF
>TRBJ2-5|.|TRBD1|TRBV4-2
TGTGCCAGCAGCCACACTACCGGGACAGGGAAAGAGACCCAGTACTTC
CASSHTTGTGKETQYF
>TRBJ1-1|.|.|TRBV27
TGTGCCAGCAGTCCTCGACAGGTTGGGAGGGACACTGAAGCTTTCTTT
CASSPRQVGRDTEAFF
>TRBJ2-1|.|TRBD2|TRBV7-8
TGTGCCAGCAGCTTATTGGCTAGCGGGGTGAGGTACAATGAGCAGTTCTTC
CASSLLASGVRYNEQFF
>TRBJ1-4|.|.|TRBV5-1
TGCGCCAGCAGCTCCTCCGGGAGGCAGGTTAATGAAAAACTGTTTTTT
CASSSSGRQVNEKLFF
>TRBJ2-7|.|.|TRBV7-2
TGTGCCAGCAGCTTAGCGGCGGGGTCCTACGAGCAGTACTTC
CASSLAAGSYEQYF
>TRBJ2-7|.|.|TRBV2
TGTGCCAGCAGCCCAGGATACGCCTACGAGCAGTACTTC
CASSPGYAYEQYF
>TRBJ2-5|few|TRBD1|TRBV7-9
TGTGCCAGCAGCTTAGTAGGGGGTTCGACAGGGCGGGAGACCCAGTACTTC
CASSLVGGSTGRETQYF
>TRBJ2-1|.|.|TRBV15
TGTGCCACCTCGCCGGGAATTGTGCAGTTCTTC
CATSPGIVQFF
>TRBJ2-1|.|TRBD2|TRBV4-2
TGTGCCAGCAGCCAAGGATTATCGGCTAGCGGTAAGAATGAGCAGTTCTTC
CASSQGLSASGKNEQFF
>TRBJ2-7|once|.|TRBV27
TGTGCCAGCAGTTTTAGGTTGGGAGCGGGCCTCTCCTACGAGCAGTACTTC
CASSFRLGAGLSYEQYF
>TRBJ2-3|.|.|TRBV28
TGTGCCAGCACTAAGCGAGGGAGTAGGTCAGATACGCAGTATTTT
CASTKRGSRSDTQYF
>TRBJ2-5|.|TRBD1|TRBV30
TGTGCCTGGAGTGTTGTGACAGGGGGAGGAGAGACCCAGTACTTC
CAWSVVTGGGETQYF
>TRBJ2-4|.|TRBD2|TRBV6-9
TGTGCCAGCAGCCTTAGCGGGAGGGCCCGAGGTTTGAAAAAAAACATTCAGTACTTC
CASSLSGRARGLKKNIQYF
>TRBJ1-1|.|.|TRBV19
TGTGCCAGCACTGGAGCCCAGGGGTACACTGAAGCTTTCTTT
CASTGAQGYTEAFF
>TRBJ2-2|.|.|TRBV4-1
TGCGCCAGCAGCCAAGATTGGCAGGGGTCCTGGGGCACCGGGGAGCTGTTTTTT
CASSQDWQGSWGTGELFF
>TRBJ1-1|.|.|TRBV5-4
TGTGCCAGCAGCGGGGGAGGGGCAAGGAACACTGAAGCTTTCTTT
CASSGGGARNTEAFF
>TRBJ1-5|.|.|TRBV19
TGTGCCAGTAGTATTAGTCCTCCAGGTCAGCCCCAGCATTTT
CASSISPPGQPQHF
>TRBJ2-1|.|TRBD2|TRBV6-1
TGTGCCAGCAACCTAGCGGGAGAAAATGAGCAGTTCTTC
CASNLAGENEQFF
>TRBJ1-1|.|.|TRBV18
TGTGCCAGCTCACCACCTCCGTTCGACAGGCGCGTTGAAGCTTTCTTT
CASSPPPFDRRVEAFF
>TRBJ2-1|.|.|TRBV10-3
TGTGCCATCAGTGTGGCGGCCGACTACAATGAGCAGTTCTTC
CAISVAADYNEQFF
>TRBJ2-2|.|.|TRBV4-3
TGCGCCAGCAGCCAAGATTGGACTGGGGAGCTGTTTTTT
CASSQDWTGELFF
>TRBJ2-1|.|TRBD1|TRBV7-9
TGTGCCAGCAGATACGATACAGGGGTCAATGAGCAGTTCTTC
CASRYDTGVNEQFF
>TRBJ1-1|few|.|TRBV7-2
TGTGCCAGCAGCTTAGTCCCAATGGACAGGAACACTGAAGCTTTCTTT
CASSLVPMDRNTEAFF
>TRBJ2-3|.|.|TRBV5-1
TGCGCCAGCCGTAGTGAGCGGATAACAGATACGCAGTATTTT
CASRSERITDTQYF
>TRBJ2-7|few|TRBD2|TRBV5-4
TGTGCCAGCAGCGAGGGACTAGCGGGGAGCTACGAGCAGTACTTC
CASSEGLAGSYEQYF
>TRBJ1-3|once|.|TRBV5-1
TGCGCCAGCAGGGTTGACACCTCTGGAAACACCATATATTTT
CASRVDTSGNTIYF
>TRBJ1-3|.|TRBD1|TRBV28
TGTGCCAGCAGAGGGACAGGGGCTCCTGGAAACACCATATATTTT
CASRGTGAPGNTIYF
>TRBJ2-1|.|TRBD1|TRBV9
TGTGCCAGTACGGACAGGGGCCACAATGAGCAGTTCTTC
CASTDRGHNEQFF
>TRBJ1-5|.|TRBD1|TRBV28
TGTGCCAGCAGTTTATTAGACCGGGACAGGGTTTTT
CASSLLDRDRVF
>TRBJ2-3|.|TRBD2|TRBV6-4
TGTGCCAGCAGTAGTCGTAGCGGGGGTAGCACAGATACGCAGTATTTT
CASSSRSGGSTDTQYF
>TRBJ2-7|.|TRBD1|TRBV7-9
TGTGCCAGCAGCTCTGACAGGGGCGACGAGCAGTACTTC
CASSSDRGDEQYF
>TRBJ2-2|.|TRBD1|TRBV19
TGTGCCAGTACCCCGGACAGGGGAGGGACCGGGGAGCTGTTTTTT
CASTPDRGGTGELFF
>TRBJ1-4|.|.|TRBV4-2
TGTGCCAGCAGCCGGGAGGTCGGGACTAATGAAAAACTGCTTTTT
CASSREVGTNEKLLF
>TRBJ2-3|.|.|TRBV29-1
TGCAGCGGGAGGAGAACAGATACGCAGTATTTT
CSGRRTDTQYF
>TRBJ1-3|.|.|TRBV28
TGTGCCAGCAGTTTATCAGGGTCTGGAAACACCATATATTTT
CASSLSGSGNTIYF
>TRBJ2-3|.|.|TRBV20-1
TGCAGTGCGGACAAAACAGATACGCAGTATTTT
CSADKTDTQYF
>TRBJ2-3|few|TRBD2|TRBV9
TGTGCCAGCAGCCCCCGACTAGCGGGAGGAGGTCCAAGCACAGATACGCAGTATTTT
CASSPRLAGGGPSTDTQYF
>TRBJ2-3|.|.|TRBV5-4
TGTGCCAGCAGCTTAGGCGTAGCGGTGGGGGATACGCAGTATTTT
CASSLGVAVGDTQYF
>TRBJ2-1|.|.|TRBV4-2
TGTGCCAGCAGCCAATCACCCCCGGACATTTCCAATGAGCAGTTCTTC
CASSQSPPDISNEQFF
>TRBJ2-3|once|TRBD2|TRBV18
TGTGCCAGCTCACTTGGACTAGCGGGAGCAGATACGCAGTATTTT
CASSLGLAGADTQYF
>TRBJ2-1|once|.|TRBV7-8
TGTGCCAGCAGCTTAGCGCTGGAGAGGTTCTCCTACAATGAGCAGTTCTTC
CASSLALERFSYNEQFF
>TRBJ2-4|.|.|TRBV30
TGTGCCTGGAGCGCAGGGGTAAACATTCAGTACTTC
CAWSAGVNIQYF
>TRBJ1-2|few|TRBD1|TRBV18
TGTGCCAGCTCACCACTTAACGCCCGAGGACAGGGCTATGGCTACACCTTC
CASSPLNARGQGYGYTF
>TRBJ1-1|.|TRBD1|TRBV11-1
TGTGCCAGCATACAAAGCAGGGGGCGGATCACTGAAGCTTTCTTT
CASIQSRGRITEAFF
>TRBJ2-1|.|TRBD2|TRBV30
TGTGCCTGGAGACTAGCGGGAGTGGGGAATGAGCAGTTCTTC
CAWRLAGVGNEQFF
>TRBJ1-2|.|.|TRBV28
TGTGCCAGCAGTTTGATCGTTGGAGCTGGGGCGTATGGCTACACCTTC
CASSLIVGAGAYGYTF
>TRBJ1-2|.|TRBD1|TRBV5-4
TGTGCCAGCAGCTTGCAATTAGGGGGACAGGGGATAGGCTACACCTTC
CASSLQLGGQGIGYTF
>TRBJ1-2|.|.|TRBV28
TGTGCCAGCAGCCCCTCGGTCGGGTTATACAACTATGGCTACACCTTC
CASSPSVGLYNYGYTF
>TRBJ2-1|.|.|TRBV5-6
TGTGCCAGCAGCTTGGAAAGGGGGGGGGACTACAATGAGCAGTTCTTC
CASSLERGGDYNEQFF
>TRBJ1-2|.|.|TRBV7-9
TGTGCCAGCAGCTCTCTAATTAAGAACTATGGCTACACCTTC
CASSSLIKNYGYTF
>TRBJ2-7|.|.|TRBV4-1
TGCGCCAGCAGCCAAGGTGGTTCCTGGAGGGTCCACGAGCAGTACTTC
CASSQGGSWRVHEQYF
>TRBJ1-3|.|.|TRBV30
TGTGCCTGGAGTGACAGGGCCTCTGGAAACACCATATATTTT
CAWSDRASGNTIYF
>TRBJ2-1|.|TRBD2|TRBV7-3
TGTGCCAGCAGCCCACTAGCGGGGGGGCATGAGCAGTTCTTC
CASSPLAGGHEQFF
>TRBJ1-5|.|TRBD1|TRBV19
TGTGCCAGTAGTGCGGCGGACAGGGGGCTAGGTCAGCCCCAGCATTTT
CASSAADRGLGQPQHF
>TRBJ2-7|.|.|TRBV6-5
TGTGCCAGCAGTTACTCAGGGCTAGCGTCCGAGCAGTACTTC
CASSYSGLASEQYF
>TRBJ2-3|.|.|TRBV27
TGTGCCAGCAGTTCCCCCACGAGAGGGGGAAATACGCAGTATTTT
CASSSPTRGGNTQYF